Following are 11 T cell receptor beta chains from one sample sequenced in a study of blood T cell repertoires in COVID-19. Some clones are missing from TCRdb's copy, which holds only in-frame ones; the method was immunoSEQ multiplex PCR. The sample contains about 240,000 clones, more than 75% of which appear only once. Input material: PBMCs or T cells enriched from blood (not recorded which). The receptors were sampled from a woman aged 40 to 50 with acute COVID-19.

The V and J genes are TRBV19 and TRBJ1-6, with a weak D call TRBD1 (5 bases). V dropped 5 bases and J dropped 14 bases, with 10 bases sitting between them. There are 11 residues in the CDR3. Germline values: CDR1 LNHDA, CDR2 SQIVND (reference sequence). The CDR3 is CASSGGFTLHF. CDR3 coding DNA: TGTGCCAGTAGTGGGGGGTTTACCCTCCACTTT.

The rearrangement joins TRBV19 to TRBJ2-1; D is possibly TRBD2 (6 bases). Germline V gene lookup returns CDR1 LNHDA and CDR2 SQIVND (reference sequence). Trimming took 5 bases from V and 6 from J, leaving 23 bases between them. There are 17 residues in the CDR3. The CDR3 reads CASSPAWGTPGLNEQFF. CDR3 bases: TGTGCCAGTAGTCCCGCCTGGGGGACTCCAGGCCTCAATGAGCAGTTCTTC.

V is TRBV2 and J is TRBJ2-3, with a weak D call TRBD2 (7 bases). Germline values: CDR1 SNHLY, CDR2 FYNNEI. The CDR3 length is 18 residues. Trimming pared 0 bases from V and 2 bases from J, leaving 18 bases between. CDR3 DNA sequence: TGTGCCAGCAGTGAAGCACGGGCGGGAGCGGGACACACAGATACGCAGTATTTT. Translated: CASSEARAGAGHTDTQYF.

The rearrangement uses TRBV5-1 and TRBJ2-7; TRBD2 matches at 10 bases. The germline V gene has CDR1 SGHRS and CDR2 YFSETQ. J lost 5 bases, V lost 4 bases, and 18 bases had no gene match. The CDR3 spans 18 residues. The DNA of the CDR3 is TGCGCCAGCAGCCCCTCCGGGGGAGTAGCGGGAGGTATGGACGAGCAGTACTTC. Residues: CASSPSGGVAGGMDEQYF.

The chain links TRBV29-1 to TRBJ1-6, with a weak D call TRBD1 (6 bases). Per the germline V gene, CDR1 is SQVTM and CDR2 is ANQGSEA. Trimming took off 6 bases at V and 7 bases at J, with 13 bases between the two ends. This CDR3 spans 13 amino acids. The CDR3 here is CSVGDNTNSPLHF. CDR3 bases: TGCAGCGTGGGGGACAACACCAATTCACCCCTCCACTTT.

The chain couples TRBV12-3 or TRBV12-4 to TRBJ1-2, with a possible D match to TRBD1 (5 bases). V was shortened by 6 bases and J by 0 bases, with 8 bases between the two germline ends. The CDR3 runs to 13 residues. The CDR3 sequence: CASSQGPNYGYTF. The CDR3 DNA sequence: TGTGCCAGCAGCCAGGGCCCTAACTATGGCTACACCTTC.

The chain combines TRBV24-1 with TRBJ2-1; TRBD2 matches 16 bases. Germline V lookup: CDR1 KGHDR, CDR2 SFDVKD. The CDR3 extends over 18 amino acids. Unmatched junction bases numbered 6, after V lost 4 bases and J lost 4 bases. This chain's CDR3 is CATSDPGLAGGHYNEQFF. CDR3 DNA sequence: TGTGCCACCAGTGACCCGGGACTAGCGGGAGGGCATTACAATGAGCAGTTCTTC.

This chain uses TRBV5-4 with TRBJ2-7; 14 bases match TRBD2. The CDR3 has 15 amino acids. The V and J ends lost 4 bases and 7 bases, in that order; junction bases with no gene match: 7. Germline V gives CDR1 SGHNT, CDR2 YYREEE (reference sequence). CDR3 residues: CASSTGLAGAGEQYF. The CDR3 nucleotides are TGTGCCAGCAGCACGGGACTAGCGGGAGCGGGGGAGCAGTACTTC.

This clone was seen only once. The rearrangement joins TRBV12-5 to TRBJ2-7, with 8 bases that match TRBD1. The CDR3 spans 15 residues. Germline CDR1 reads LGHNT; CDR2 reads FRNRAP. The ends lost 6 bases at V and 4 bases at J; junction bases unmatched: 11. CDR3 DNA: TGTGCTAGTGGCCGGACGGACAGGGCATCGTACGAGCAGTACTTC. Translated, it gives CASGRTDRASYEQYF.

This clone was counted a few times. This chain connects TRBV2 to TRBJ2-7; 10 bases fit TRBD2. The CDR3 has 14 residues. With 6 bases clipped from V and 7 bases from J, the junction kept 9 bases outside the gene matches. Germline-derived CDR1 and CDR2 are SNHLY and FYNNEI. The CDR3 spells CASRPAGGPGEQYF. The CDR3 DNA reads as TGTGCCAGCAGACCAGCGGGAGGGCCGGGGGAGCAGTACTTC.

This clone came up once. The chain joins TRBV5-6 to TRBJ2-7; 7 bases map to TRBD1. Germline CDR1 and CDR2: SGHDT and YYEEEE. J lost 2 bases, V lost 8 bases, and 19 bases had no gene match. The CDR3 sequence is 17 residues long. The CDR3 here is CARGKKTGPSIAYEQYF. CDR3 nucleotide sequence: TGTGCCAGGGGGAAAAAGACAGGGCCTTCCATCGCCTACGAGCAGTACTTC.